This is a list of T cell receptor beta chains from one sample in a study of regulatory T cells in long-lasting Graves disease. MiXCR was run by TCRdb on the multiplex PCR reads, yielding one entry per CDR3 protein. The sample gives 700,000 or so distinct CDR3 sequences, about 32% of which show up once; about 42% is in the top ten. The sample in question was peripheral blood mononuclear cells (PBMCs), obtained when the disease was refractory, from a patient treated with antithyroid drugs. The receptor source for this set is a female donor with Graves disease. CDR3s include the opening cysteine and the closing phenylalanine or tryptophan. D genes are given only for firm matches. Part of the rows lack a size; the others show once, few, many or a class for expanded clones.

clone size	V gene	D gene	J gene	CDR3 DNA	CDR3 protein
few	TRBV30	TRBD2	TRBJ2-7	TGTGCCTGCCTTAGCGGGAGGGGAGGGTACGAGCAGTACTTC	CACLSGRGGYEQYF
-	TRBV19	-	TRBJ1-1	TGTGCCAGTAACGAGGGCACTGAAGCTTTCTTT	CASNEGTEAFF
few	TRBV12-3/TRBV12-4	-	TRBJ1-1	TGTGCCAGCAGTTCAGCAGGGGTCGCACCTGAAGCTTTCTTT	CASSSAGVAPEAFF
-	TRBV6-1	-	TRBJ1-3	TGTGCCACCCAGGCAGGAAACACCATATATTTT	CATQAGNTIYF
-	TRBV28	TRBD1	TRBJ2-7	TGTGCCAGCAGTTCCTCATTTCGACAGGGTATCCACGAGCAGTACTTC	CASSSSFRQGIHEQYF
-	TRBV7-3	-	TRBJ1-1	TGTGCCAGCAGCACCACAGGGCCCATGAACACTGAAGCTTTCTTT	CASSTTGPMNTEAFF
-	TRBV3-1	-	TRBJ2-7	TGTGCCAGCAGCCAAGTAGCCTTCTCCTACGAGCAGTACTTC	CASSQVAFSYEQYF
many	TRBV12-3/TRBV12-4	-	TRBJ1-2	TGTGCCAGCAGTGGGAGACGGAACTATGGCTACACCTTC	CASSGRRNYGYTF
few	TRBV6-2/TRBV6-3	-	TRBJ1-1	TGTGCCAGCAGCCAACCGGCGGGCGCGTCTACTGAAGCTTTCTTT	CASSQPAGASTEAFF
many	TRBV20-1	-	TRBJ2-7	TGCAGTGCTAGTGGTTTAGGGGCAAGGGACGAGCAGTACTTC	CSASGLGARDEQYF
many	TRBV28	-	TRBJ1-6	TGTGCCAGCAGTTCTCAACAGGGAGATAATTCACCCCTCCACTTT	CASSSQQGDNSPLHF
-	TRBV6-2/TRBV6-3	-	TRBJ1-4	TGTGCCAGCAGTTACTTTTTCCAGGGGAGCGAAAAACTGTTTTTT	CASSYFFQGSEKLFF
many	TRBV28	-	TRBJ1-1	TGTGCCAGCAGTGTCGACAGGAGTATCCCCGAAGCTTTCTTT	CASSVDRSIPEAFF
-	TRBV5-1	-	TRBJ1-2	TGCGCCAGCAGCTTGGACCGCCACCGGAGCTACACCTTC	CASSLDRHRSYTF
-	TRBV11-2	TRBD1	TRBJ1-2	TGTGCCAGCAGCTTAGTAGGGAGGAGCGGGACAGGAGTCTCTTACACCTTC	CASSLVGRSGTGVSYTF
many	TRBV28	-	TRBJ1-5	TGTGCCAGCAGTTTTCGGTTGGGTCAGCCCCAGCATTTT	CASSFRLGQPQHF
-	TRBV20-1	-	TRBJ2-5	TGCAGTGCTAGTGGTTCGGGTAAAGAGACCCAGTACTTC	CSASGSGKETQYF
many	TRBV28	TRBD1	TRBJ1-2	TGTGCCAGCAGCCCCGGACAGGCGGTGAACTATGGCTACACCTTC	CASSPGQAVNYGYTF
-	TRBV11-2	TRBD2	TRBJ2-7	TGTGCCAGCAGCTTAGAACTAGCGGGAGCCCACTACGAGCAGTACTTC	CASSLELAGAHYEQYF
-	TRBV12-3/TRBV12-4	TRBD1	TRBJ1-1	TGTGCCAGCAGTATCGGACAGGGAGGAGCTTCCTTT	CASSIGQGGASF
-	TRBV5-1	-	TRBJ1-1	TGCGCCAGCAGGCAGGACAGCACTGAAGCTTTCTTT	CASRQDSTEAFF
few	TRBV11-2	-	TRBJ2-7	TGTGCCAGCAGACCAGGGTCATCCTACGAGCAGTACTTC	CASRPGSSYEQYF
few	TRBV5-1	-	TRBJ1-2	TGCGCCAGCAGCGATACAGGGAATGGCTACACCTTC	CASSDTGNGYTF
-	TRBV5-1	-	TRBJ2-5	TGCGCCAGCAGCTCGCAAGTTGTGGAGACCCAGTACTTC	CASSSQVVETQYF
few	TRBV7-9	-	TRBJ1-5	TGTGCCAGCAGTCGGGGGGATGCCAATCAGCCCCAGCATTTT	CASSRGDANQPQHF
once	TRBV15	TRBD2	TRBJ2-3	TGTGCCACCAGCCCGGGGGGGGTAGTGTTCACAGATACGCAGTATTTT	CATSPGGVVFTDTQYF
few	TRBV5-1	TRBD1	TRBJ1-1	TGCGCCAGCTTCAGGGGGGTGGGAATGAACACTGAAGCTTTCTTT	CASFRGVGMNTEAFF
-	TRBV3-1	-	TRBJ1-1	TGTGCCAGCAGCCTGGGGGCCGCTAGGAACACTGAAGCTTTCTTT	CASSLGAARNTEAFF
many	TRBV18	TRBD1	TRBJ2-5	TGTGCCAGCTCACCTGGGACAGCTTGGATCCCACAAGAGACCCAGTACTTC	CASSPGTAWIPQETQYF
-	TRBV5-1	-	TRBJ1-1	TGCGCCAGCAGCTTGGGGGGGGAGGTTGCTGAAGCTTTCTTT	CASSLGGEVAEAFF
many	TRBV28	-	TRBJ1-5	TGTGCCAGCAGCGTATCGACCGGGGGGCGCAATCAGCCCCAGCATTTT	CASSVSTGGRNQPQHF
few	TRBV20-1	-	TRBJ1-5	TGCAGTGCTAGAGATTGGTCAGGGGGCAATCAGCCCCAGCATTTT	CSARDWSGGNQPQHF
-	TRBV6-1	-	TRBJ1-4	TGTGCCAGCAGCTCGGGACTGTTTAATGAAAAACTGTTTTTT	CASSSGLFNEKLFF
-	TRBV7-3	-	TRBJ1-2	TGTGCCAGCAGCCCCAGGCACCGTGCTAACTATGGCTACACCTTC	CASSPRHRANYGYTF
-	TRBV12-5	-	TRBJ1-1	TGTGCTAGTGGTTTGGACCCGACAGTTTTCTATGAAGCTTTCTTT	CASGLDPTVFYEAFF
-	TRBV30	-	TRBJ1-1	TGTGCCTGGGGTCCCGGGACACTAGAAGCTTTCTTT	CAWGPGTLEAFF
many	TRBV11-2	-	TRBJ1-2	TGTGCCAGCAGCTTAGATCGTGGTTACGGGGGCTACACCTTC	CASSLDRGYGGYTF
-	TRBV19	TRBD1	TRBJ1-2	TGTGCCAGCGCTGACAGGGGGACGGCTAACTATGGCTACACCTTC	CASADRGTANYGYTF
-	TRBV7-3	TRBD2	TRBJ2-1	TGTGCCAGCAGTGATAGCGGGAAGTACAATGAGCAGTTCTTC	CASSDSGKYNEQFF
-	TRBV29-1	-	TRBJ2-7	TGCAGCGTTGAAGACAGGAGCTCCTACGAGCAGTACTTC	CSVEDRSSYEQYF
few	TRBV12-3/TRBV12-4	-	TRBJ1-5	TGTGCCAGCAGTTTTTCATCAGGGGGCAATCAGCCCCAGCATTTT	CASSFSSGGNQPQHF
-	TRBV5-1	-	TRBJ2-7	TGCGCCAGCAGCACCCGGGACAACCTGGCCTACGAGCAGTACTTC	CASSTRDNLAYEQYF
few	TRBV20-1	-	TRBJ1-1	TGCAGTGCGACAGATGGGACCACTGAAGCTTTCTTT	CSATDGTTEAFF
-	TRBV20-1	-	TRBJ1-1	TGCAGTGCTAGAGATCCTCTGGGGGGGCAGAACACTGAAGCTTTCTTT	CSARDPLGGQNTEAFF
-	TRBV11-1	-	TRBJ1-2	TGTGCCAGCAGCCAAACCGCAGGGGATGGCTATGGCTACACCTTC	CASSQTAGDGYGYTF
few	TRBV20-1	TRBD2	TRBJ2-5	TGCAGTGCCGGACTAGCGGGAGTCGTGGAGACCCAGTACTTC	CSAGLAGVVETQYF
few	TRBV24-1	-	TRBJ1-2	TGTGCCACCAGTCACAGGGAACCCGGCTACACCTTC	CATSHREPGYTF
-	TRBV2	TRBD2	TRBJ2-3	TGTGCCAGCAGACTTCTAGCGGGAGCCGTCACAGATACGCAGTATTTT	CASRLLAGAVTDTQYF
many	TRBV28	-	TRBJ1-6	TGTGCCAGCAGCACGGCGAACCAACAGGGAGAGGGTATCTTATTTAATTCACCCCTCCACTTT	CASSTANQQGEGILFNSPLHF
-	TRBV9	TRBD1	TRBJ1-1	TGTGCCAGCAGCGAGACAGGGATGCGGGACACTGAAGCTTTCTTT	CASSETGMRDTEAFF
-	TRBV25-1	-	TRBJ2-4	TGTGCCAGCAGCCCCCGGGAAGGGCGGTGGGACATTCAGTACTTC	CASSPREGRWDIQYF
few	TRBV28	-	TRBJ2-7	TGTGCCAGCAGTTTCGTGGGCGACTCCTACGAGCAGTACTTC	CASSFVGDSYEQYF